The source of this T cell receptor beta chain is a study of OX40 agonist ivuxolimab in advanced cancers. Profiling relied on immunoSEQ multiplex PCR, and the TCRdb table lists in-frame clones only, not all of them. There are about 93,000 clones in the sample; about 91% occur only once, and roughly 0.5% lies in the top ten. This clone was recorded once. Its antigen is unknown. The CDR3 runs to 15 residues. The J segment lost 4 bases and the V segment lost 5 bases, leaving 7 bases of the junction unmatched. The germline gives CDR1 LNHDA, CDR2 SQIVND (reference sequence). Study results and caveats: Compared with CD4+, CD8+ T cells on average had more expanded clones. With doses of 0.1 to 3.0 mg/kg, CD4+ and CD8+ blood T cells had undergone clonal expansion by week 6.

The chain carries TRBV19 and TRBJ2-5; 10 bases line up with TRBD1. The receptor comes from an adult with an advanced solid tumor such as melanoma, head and neck, liver or kidney cancer. Source: CD4+ or CD8+ T cells sorted from blood, taken in a trial of the OX40 agonist ivuxolimab. The CDR3 reads CASSSDRGPGETQYF. The CDR3 DNA reads TGTGCCAGTAGTTCCGACAGGGGGCCGGGAGAGACCCAGTACTTC.